This TCR beta chain was documented in a study of beta chain features in type 1 diabetes. Broader study findings: For patients, the naive, central memory and Treg TCRB repertoires appeared more alike than for healthy donors. In all four CD4+ subsets, TCRB CDR3 length was significantly, moderately reduced in type 1 diabetes.

Expressed TCRB transcripts got sequenced, as all isolated RNA was reverse transcribed. An average of about 3.57 million reads was obtained for naive, central memory and regulatory T cell samples. Assay used: immunoSEQ multiplex PCR; TCRdb lists only in-frame clones, some missing. Found here are some 170,000 clones, roughly 60% of them singletons; the top ten hold 0.08% to 0.09%. Concerning this clone itself: Its antigen remains unidentified.

Specimen: naive CD4+ T cells from blood. The clonotype was recovered from a man aged 25 to 40 with type 1 diabetes.

CDR3 sequence: CSVEGTGPYGYTF. CDR3 sequence (DNA): TGCAGCGTTGAAGGCACGGGGCCTTATGGCTACACCTTC. The chain is built from TRBV29-1 and TRBJ1-2, with a weak D call TRBD1 (5 bases). Trimming pared 1 base from V and 5 bases from J, leaving 11 bases between. The CDR3 has 13 amino acids. The germline V gene has CDR1 SQVTM and CDR2 ANQGSEA.